The T cell receptor (beta chain) described here comes from a study of post-analysis software for immune sequencing data. V dropped 5 bases and J dropped 2 bases, with 9 bases sitting between them. The CDR3 contains 13 residues. The germline CDR1 and CDR2 sequences are SGHTA and FQGNSA. This clonotype was recorded at least ten times. The antigen remains unidentified. Points from the study as a whole: When patients were compared with controls, a handful of TRBV segments were more frequent, TRBV5-6, TRBV5-1 and TRBV20-1 among them.

Tagging with unique molecular identifiers was a feature of the TCR beta cDNA libraries. TCRdb itself ran the PCR reads through MiXCR, one entry per CDR3 protein. Counted here are more than 450,000 distinct CDR3 sequences, around a third occurring once; the ten biggest clones make up less than 6%. Sequencing input: blood. V is TRBV7-2 and J is TRBJ1-2; weak D call: TRBD1 (5 bases). This clonotype originated in a girl between 2 and 17 years old with multiple sclerosis. This chain's CDR3 is CASSPDRNYGYTF. The CDR3 DNA reads TGTGCCAGCAGCCCTGACAGAAACTATGGCTACACCTTC.